The 16 T cell receptor beta chains in this list originate from one sample, sequenced in a study of human CD8 memory T cell subsets. UMI-labeled 5' RACE was used, and it produced the TCR beta libraries. Reprocessing the 5' RACE reads, TCRdb reports a single entry for every CDR3 protein and omits DNA. The listing records some 7,000 distinct CDR3 sequences. Material: CD8+ T cells from PBMCs. The receptors were gathered from a human donor in good health.

The chain employs TRBV20-1 and TRBJ2-7. CDR1 DFQATT and CDR2 SNEGSKA come from the germline V gene (reference sequence). The CDR3 spans 15 residues. CDR3 loop: CSARDQSGSSYEQYF.

The V and J genes are TRBV28 and TRBJ1-5; the D call of TRBD1 rests on TCRdb alone, since no DNA is present to check it. The CDR3 is 14 amino acids. In germline, CDR1 is MDHEN, CDR2 SYDVKM. The CDR3 here is CASITRTGYQPQHF.

By frequency, this clonotype registers medium-sized (0.01 to 0.1%). V gene TRBV29-1 combines with J gene TRBJ1-2; TCRdb calls TRBD1, which cannot be checked without DNA. Germline-derived CDR1 and CDR2 are SQVTM and ANQGSEA. The CDR3 is 14 amino acids. CDR3 sequence: CSVEASGTGGPCTF.

V gene TRBV7-9 combines with J gene TRBJ1-5. The V gene's germline CDR1 is SEHNR and CDR2 FQNEAQ (reference sequence). This CDR3 has 15 amino acids. This CDR3 reads CASSSSLIINQPQHF.

This clonotype shows up as medium-sized by frequency. This chain's CDR3 is CATSRGTGYGYTF. The chain is built from TRBV15 and TRBJ1-2; TCRdb lists TRBD1, though no DNA is available to test this call. Looked up from germline, CDR1 is LNHNV and CDR2 is YYDKDF (reference sequence). The CDR3 is 13 residues long.

This clonotype is classed as medium-sized (0.01 to 0.1%) by frequency. This chain joins TRBV9 and TRBJ1-2. The CDR3 is 18 residues long. Germline CDR1 is SGDLS and CDR2 is YYNGEE. CDR3 sequence reads: CASSVTSLRSGSDYGYTF. Looking up the rest from reference TRBV9 and TRBJ1-2 gives the full variable domain: DSGVTQTPKHLITATGQRVTLRCSPRSGDLSVYWYQQSLDQGLQFLIQYYNGEERAKGNILERFSAQQFPDLHSELNLSSLELGDSALYFCASSVTSLRSGSDYGYTFGSGTRLTVV.

V usage is TRBV6-5 and J usage is TRBJ2-7; the D call of TRBD1 rests on TCRdb alone, since no DNA is present to check it. This CDR3 region has 15 residues. The germline V gene encodes CDR1 MNHEY and CDR2 SVGAGI. CDR3 loop: CASSNLPRQTYEQYF.

This chain links TRBV18 with TRBJ2-1; the D call from TCRdb, TRBD2, cannot be confirmed without DNA. The germline V gene has CDR1 KGHSH and CDR2 LQKENI. The CDR3 length is 15 residues. Here the CDR3 reads CASSPTSGIGDEQFF.

This sequence joins TRBV7-9 and TRBJ2-7; absent DNA, TCRdb's TRBD1 call cannot be checked. The germline V gene has CDR1 SEHNR and CDR2 FQNEAQ (reference sequence). This CDR3 is 14 amino acids long. CDR3: CASSYSGTPWEQYF.

CDR3 residues: CASSFRLDPYNEQFF. The V gene is TRBV7-7, the J gene TRBJ2-1. This CDR3 has 15 amino acids. Looked up from germline, CDR1 is SSHAT and CDR2 is FNYEAQ (reference sequence). Full variable domain (rest looked up from reference TRBV7-7 and TRBJ2-1): GAGVSQSPRYKVTKRGQDVTLRCDPISSHATLYWYQQALGQGPEFLTYFNYEAQPDKSGLPSDRFSAERPEGSISTLTIQRTEQRDSAMYRCASSFRLDPYNEQFFGPGTRLTVL.

This clonotype ranks as medium-sized in terms of frequency. V is TRBV10-1 and J is TRBJ2-1; TCRdb indicates TRBD2, and absent DNA this call remains unverified. There are 18 residues in the CDR3. Looked up from germline, CDR1 is WNHNN and CDR2 is SYGVQD (reference sequence). This chain's CDR3 is CASSVNRLAGGPGHEQFF.

The rearrangement uses TRBV13 and TRBJ2-1; absent DNA, TCRdb's TRBD2 call cannot be checked. The length of the CDR3 is 14 residues. CDR1 is PRHDT and CDR2 is FYEKMQ in the germline V gene (reference sequence). CDR3 loop: CASSLKAGVNEQFF.

The rearrangement joins TRBV7-3 to TRBJ2-1; TCRdb calls TRBD1, which cannot be checked without DNA. CDR3 length: 14 amino acids. Germline V lookup: CDR1 SGHTA, CDR2 FQGTGA. The CDR3 loop is CASSLTGGSHEQFF.

The chain has TRBV7-9 and TRBJ1-2; TCRdb reports TRBD1, a call that lacks DNA to check it against. The CDR3 contains 11 residues. Germline V gene lookup returns CDR1 SEHNR and CDR2 FQNEAQ (reference sequence). The CDR3 region is CASSPRQDYTF.

The chain recombines TRBV7-9 with TRBJ2-1; the TRBD1 assignment by TCRdb is unverifiable without DNA. Germline CDR1 reads SEHNR; CDR2 reads FQNEAQ (reference sequence). The CDR3 runs 15 residues. CDR3 region: CASSFEGREANEQFF. The full variable domain, completed using reference TRBV7-9 and TRBJ2-1, is DTGVSQNPRHKITKRGQNVTFRCDPISEHNRLYWYRQTLGQGPEFLTYFQNEAQLEKSRLLSDRFSAERPKGSFSTLEIQRTEQGDSAMYLCASSFEGREANEQFFGPGTRLTVL.

This chain joins TRBV11-2 and TRBJ2-5; the D call of TRBD1 rests on TCRdb alone, since no DNA is present to check it. Germline V gene sequence: CDR1 SGHAT, CDR2 FQNNGV. The CDR3 has 12 residues. The CDR3 region is CASSSDRVAQYF. Together with reference TRBV11-2 and TRBJ2-5, the CDR3 gives the full variable domain: EAGVAQSPRYKIIEKRQSVAFWCNPISGHATLYWYQQILGQGPKLLIQFQNNGVVDDSQLPKDRFSAERLKGVDSTLKIQPAKLEDSAVYLCASSSDRVAQYFGPGTRLLVL.